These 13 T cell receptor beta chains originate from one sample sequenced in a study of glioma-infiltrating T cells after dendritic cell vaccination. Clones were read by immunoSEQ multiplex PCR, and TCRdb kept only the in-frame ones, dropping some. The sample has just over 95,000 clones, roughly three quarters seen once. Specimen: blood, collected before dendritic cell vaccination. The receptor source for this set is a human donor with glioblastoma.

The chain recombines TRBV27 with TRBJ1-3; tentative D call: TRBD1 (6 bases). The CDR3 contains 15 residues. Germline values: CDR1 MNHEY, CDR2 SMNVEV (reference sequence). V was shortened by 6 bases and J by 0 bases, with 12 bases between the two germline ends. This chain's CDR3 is CASSAGGYSGNTIYF. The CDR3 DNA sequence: TGTGCCAGCAGCGCGGGGGGCTACTCTGGAAACACCATATATTTT.

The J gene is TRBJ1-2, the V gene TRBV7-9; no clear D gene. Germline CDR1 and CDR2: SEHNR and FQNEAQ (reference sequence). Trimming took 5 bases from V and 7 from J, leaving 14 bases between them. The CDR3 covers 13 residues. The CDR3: CASSPNLRSGYTF. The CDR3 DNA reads TGTGCCAGCAGCCCTAATCTCCGGAGTGGCTACACCTTC.

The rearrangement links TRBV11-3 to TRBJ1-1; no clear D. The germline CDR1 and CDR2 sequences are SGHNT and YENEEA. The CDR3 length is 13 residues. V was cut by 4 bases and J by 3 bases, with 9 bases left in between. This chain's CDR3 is CASSSGLDTEAFF. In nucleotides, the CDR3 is TGTGCCAGCAGCTCTGGGCTCGACACTGAAGCTTTCTTT.

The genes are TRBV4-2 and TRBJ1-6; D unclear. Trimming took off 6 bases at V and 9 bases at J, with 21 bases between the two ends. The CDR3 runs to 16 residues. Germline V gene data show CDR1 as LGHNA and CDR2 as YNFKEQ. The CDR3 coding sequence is TGTGCCAGCAGTCCAAGGGAGGGAGTCGGGATTTCACCCCTCCACTTT. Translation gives CASSPREGVGISPLHF.

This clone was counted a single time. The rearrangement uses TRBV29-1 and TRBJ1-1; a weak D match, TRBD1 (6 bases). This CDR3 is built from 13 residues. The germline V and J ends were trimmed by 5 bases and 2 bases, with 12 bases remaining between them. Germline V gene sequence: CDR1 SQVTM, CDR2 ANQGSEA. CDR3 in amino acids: CSVHQGRNTEAFF. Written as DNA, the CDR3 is TGCAGCGTTCATCAGGGGAGAAACACTGAAGCTTTCTTT.

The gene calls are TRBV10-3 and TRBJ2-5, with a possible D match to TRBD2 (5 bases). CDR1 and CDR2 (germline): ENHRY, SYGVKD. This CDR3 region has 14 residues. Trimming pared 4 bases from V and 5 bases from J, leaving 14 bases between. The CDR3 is CAISAGIIGETQYF. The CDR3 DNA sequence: TGTGCCATCAGTGCCGGGATTATTGGGGAGACCCAGTACTTC.

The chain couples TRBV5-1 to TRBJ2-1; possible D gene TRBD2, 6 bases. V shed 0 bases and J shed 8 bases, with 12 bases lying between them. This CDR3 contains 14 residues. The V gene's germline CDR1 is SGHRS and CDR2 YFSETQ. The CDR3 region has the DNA TGCGCCAGCAGCTTGGCGGGAGTAGGGTATGAGCAGTTCTTC. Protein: CASSLAGVGYEQFF.

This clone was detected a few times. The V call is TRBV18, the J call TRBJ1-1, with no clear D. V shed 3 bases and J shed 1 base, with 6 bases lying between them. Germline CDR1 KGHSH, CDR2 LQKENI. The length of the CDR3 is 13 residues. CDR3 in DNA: TGTGCCAGCTCACCGTCCGGGAACACTGAAGCTTTCTTT. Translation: CASSPSGNTEAFF.

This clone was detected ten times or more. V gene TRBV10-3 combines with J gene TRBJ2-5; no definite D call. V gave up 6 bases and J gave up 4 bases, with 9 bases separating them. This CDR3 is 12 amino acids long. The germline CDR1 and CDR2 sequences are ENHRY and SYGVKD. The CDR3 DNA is TGTGCCATCAGCACAGTCGGAGAGACCCAGTACTTC. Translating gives CAISTVGETQYF.

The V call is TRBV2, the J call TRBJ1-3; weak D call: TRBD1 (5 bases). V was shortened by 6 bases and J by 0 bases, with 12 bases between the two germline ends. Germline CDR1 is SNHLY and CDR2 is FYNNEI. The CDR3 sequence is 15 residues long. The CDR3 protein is CASSTDSLSGNTIYF. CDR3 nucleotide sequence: TGTGCCAGCAGCACAGACAGCCTCTCTGGAAACACCATATATTTT.

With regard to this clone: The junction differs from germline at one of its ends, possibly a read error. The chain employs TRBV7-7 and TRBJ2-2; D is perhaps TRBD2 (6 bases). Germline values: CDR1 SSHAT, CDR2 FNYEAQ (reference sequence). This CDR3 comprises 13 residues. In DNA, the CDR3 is TGTGCTAGCAGCATTGGGGGGACCGGGGAGCTGTTTTTT. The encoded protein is CASSIGGTGELFF. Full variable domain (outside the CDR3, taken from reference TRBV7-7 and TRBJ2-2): GAGVSQSPRYKVTKRGQDVTLRCDPISSHATLYWYQQALGQGPEFLTYFNYEAQPDKSGLPSDRFSAERPEGSISTLTIQRTEQRDSAMYRCASSIGGTGELFFGEGSRLTVL.

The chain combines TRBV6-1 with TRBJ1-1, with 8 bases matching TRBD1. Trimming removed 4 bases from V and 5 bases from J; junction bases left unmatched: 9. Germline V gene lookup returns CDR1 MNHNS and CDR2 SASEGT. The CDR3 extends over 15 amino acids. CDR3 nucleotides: TGTGCCAGCAGTGGATCGGACAGGGTCGGGACTGAAGCTTTCTTT. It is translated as CASSGSDRVGTEAFF.

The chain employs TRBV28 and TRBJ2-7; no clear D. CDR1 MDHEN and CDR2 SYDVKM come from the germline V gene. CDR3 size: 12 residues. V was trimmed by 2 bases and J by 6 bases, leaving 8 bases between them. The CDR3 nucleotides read TGTGCCAGCAGTTTAGGGCGTTTCGAGCAGTACTTC. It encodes CASSLGRFEQYF.